Below are 30 T cell receptor beta chains sequenced from a single sample in a study of blood T cell repertoires in COVID-19. Method: immunoSEQ multiplex PCR; TCRdb's copy keeps in-frame clones and lacks some. The sample lists roughly 60,000 clones; 70% to 90% were seen once. Material for sequencing was peripheral blood. These receptors were obtained from a man of 80 years or more with acute or convalescent COVID-19.

This sequence joins TRBV6-7 and TRBJ2-5; 8 nucleotides line up with TRBD2. TRBV6-7 is identified as an open reading frame with a role that is uncertain. The CDR3 runs 16 residues. J lost 3 bases, V lost 7 bases, and 13 bases had no gene match. CDR3 in DNA: TGTGCCAGCATCTCCTTCCCGACTAGCGAGGAAGAGACCCAGTACTTC. Its protein is CASISFPTSEEETQYF.

This clone was detected only once. The V and J genes are TRBV5-1 and TRBJ2-1; D is unresolved. Deletions cut 0 bases from V and 8 bases from J, with 6 bases between. CDR3 length: 12 amino acids. Germline CDR1 is SGHRS and CDR2 is YFSETQ. In nucleotides, the CDR3 is TGCGCCAGCAGCTTGGTGACTGATGAGCAGTTCTTC. This translates into CASSLVTDEQFF.

V usage is TRBV6-1 and J usage is TRBJ1-5, with 7 bases lining up with TRBD1. CDR3 length: 15 residues. Germline-derived CDR1 and CDR2 are MNHNS and SASEGT. The V gene end was trimmed by 1 base and the J gene end by 6 bases; junction bases not matched to a gene: 6. The CDR3 DNA reads as TGTGCCAGCAGTGAAGGAATTCAGGGGGTTCAGCCCCAGCATTTT. Residues: CASSEGIQGVQPQHF.

This clone was seen a few times. The V call is TRBV18, the J call TRBJ2-2; the D is unclear. Germline CDR1 reads KGHSH; CDR2 reads LQKENI. The CDR3 loop spans 15 amino acids. Trimming cost V 1 base and J 1 base, with 7 bases left between them. The CDR3 protein is CASSPRFQNTGELFF. The CDR3 DNA reads TGTGCCAGCTCACCACGTTTTCAGAACACCGGGGAGCTGTTTTTT.

The chain recombines TRBV4-1 with TRBJ1-6; 7 bases line up with TRBD1. The CDR3 length is 16 residues. Trimming took 6 bases from V and 9 from J; bases not matched to a gene: 14. Germline V CDR1 and CDR2: MGHRA, YSYEKL. The CDR3 sequence: CASSRNPTGLFSPLHF. CDR3 nucleotides: TGCGCCAGCAGTCGAAACCCGACAGGGTTGTTTTCACCCCTCCACTTT.

The chain joins TRBV2 to TRBJ1-5; 10 positions agree with TRBD1. Trimming cost V 4 bases and J 7 bases; bases outside gene matches: 10. The CDR3 extends over 16 amino acids. Germline V gives CDR1 SNHLY, CDR2 FYNNEI. The CDR3 spells CASSAPGQGKVQPQHF. CDR3 DNA sequence: TGTGCCAGCAGTGCCCCGGGACAGGGGAAAGTACAGCCCCAGCATTTT. Variable domain in full (rest from reference TRBV2 and TRBJ1-5): EPEVTQTPSHQVTQMGQEVILRCVPISNHLYFYWYRQILGQKVEFLVSFYNNEISEKSEIFDDQFSVERPDGSNFTLKIRSTKLEDSAMYFCASSAPGQGKVQPQHFGDGTRLSIL.

The V gene is TRBV18, the J gene TRBJ1-1; 8 bases align to TRBD1. Germline CDR1 KGHSH, CDR2 LQKENI. The CDR3 spans 15 residues. After removal of 6 bases from V and 10 bases from J, the junction contained 16 bases not matched to a gene. The CDR3 coding sequence is TGTGCCAGCTCTCTTAGGACAGGGCAAGCGGATCGAGCTTTCTTT. This translates into CASSLRTGQADRAFF.

The chain recombines TRBV5-4 with TRBJ2-5; 9 bases agree with TRBD2. Germline CDR1 reads SGHNT; CDR2 reads YYREEE (reference sequence). The CDR3 has 17 residues. V was pared by 0 bases and J by 2 bases, with 8 bases of the junction left unmatched. The CDR3 DNA follows: TGTGCCAGCAGCTTGGGGCGGGGGGGCTCATGGCAAGAGACCCAGTACTTC. Its translation: CASSLGRGGSWQETQYF.

The chain employs TRBV6-5 and TRBJ2-3, with unresolved D. Trimming cost V 7 bases and J 3 bases, with 11 bases left between them. This CDR3 is 13 amino acids long. The germline V gene has CDR1 MNHEY and CDR2 SVGAGI. CDR3 in DNA: TGTGCCAGCATGTCTAGTGTGACAGATACGCAGTATTTT. Its translation: CASMSSVTDTQYF.

The gene calls are TRBV2 and TRBJ1-6, with D tentatively TRBD1 (5 bases). The CDR3 is 14 amino acids. CDR1 is SNHLY, CDR2 FYNNEI, per germline. V was shortened by 2 bases and J by 6 bases, with 8 bases between the two germline ends. The CDR3 DNA is TGTGCCAGCAGTGAACAGGGTTTTAATTCACCCCTCCACTTT. This codes for CASSEQGFNSPLHF.

The chain joins TRBV4-1 to TRBJ1-5; D might be TRBD1 (5 bases). The CDR3 runs to 13 residues. Per germline, CDR1 MGHRA and CDR2 YSYEKL. V dropped 3 bases and J dropped 16 bases, with 19 bases sitting between them. CDR3 nucleotide sequence: TGCGCCAGCAGCCAGTTGCAGGACACAGACCGTCATTTT. This encodes CASSQLQDTDRHF.

The table lists this clone with a count of one. V and J are TRBV2 and TRBJ1-1, with D maybe TRBD1 (6 bases). This CDR3 contains 13 residues. The V gene lost 7 bases and the J gene lost 1 base, with 10 bases spanning the gap. Germline values: CDR1 SNHLY, CDR2 FYNNEI. This chain's CDR3 is CASTTGQNTEAFF. The CDR3 DNA is TGTGCCAGCACTACAGGGCAGAACACTGAAGCTTTCTTT. The variable domain in full, with the rest retrieved from reference TRBV2 and TRBJ1-1, is EPEVTQTPSHQVTQMGQEVILRCVPISNHLYFYWYRQILGQKVEFLVSFYNNEISEKSEIFDDQFSVERPDGSNFTLKIRSTKLEDSAMYFCASTTGQNTEAFFGQGTRLTVV.

The rearrangement joins TRBV3-1 (or the pseudogene TRBV3-2) to TRBJ2-2, with D perhaps TRBD1 (6 bases). The V gene's germline CDR1 is LGHDT and CDR2 YNNKEL (reference sequence). Trimming removed 4 bases from V and 3 bases from J, with 18 bases in between. CDR3 length equals 17 residues. The CDR3 here is CASSLRGGPMDTGELFF. The CDR3 DNA follows: TGTGCCAGCAGCCTCCGAGGGGGACCGATGGACACCGGGGAGCTGTTTTTT.

J is TRBJ1-6 and V is TRBV6-6; D not certain. Germline CDR1 MNHNY, CDR2 SVGAGI (reference sequence). The CDR3 sequence is 12 residues long. The V end was cut by 5 bases, the J end by 7 bases, with 6 bases between. The CDR3 sequence: CASSTLNSPLHF. The DNA of the CDR3 is TGTGCCAGCAGTACTTTAAATTCACCCCTCCACTTT.

The chain recombines TRBV7-2 with TRBJ1-2; 10 bases are a match to TRBD1. J gave up 3 bases and V 6 bases, and 4 bases lay outside the gene matches. There are 14 residues in the CDR3. Per the germline V gene, CDR1 is SGHTA and CDR2 is FQGNSA. CDR3 in DNA: TGTGCCAGCAGAGCAGGGACAGGGGACTATGGCTACACCTTC. This codes for CASRAGTGDYGYTF.

The chain employs TRBV7-9 and TRBJ1-2; a weak D match, TRBD1 (5 bases). Germline loops: CDR1 SEHNR, CDR2 FQNEAQ (reference sequence). The length of the CDR3 is 17 residues. V shed 2 bases and J shed 2 bases, with 18 bases lying between them. Here the CDR3 reads CASSLFPPNDRNYGYTF. The CDR3, as DNA: TGTGCCAGCAGCTTATTCCCCCCTAATGACAGAAACTATGGCTACACCTTC.

The V gene is TRBV4-1, the J gene TRBJ2-7; TRBD1 aligns across 10 bases. The J segment lost 2 bases and the V segment lost 4 bases, leaving 5 bases of the junction unmatched. There are 15 residues in the CDR3. Per germline, CDR1 MGHRA and CDR2 YSYEKL. The CDR3 DNA reads as TGCGCCAGCAGCCTCGCCGGGACAGGGGCCTACGAGCAGTACTTC. Amino acid sequence: CASSLAGTGAYEQYF.

The chain carries TRBV30 and TRBJ1-2; D uncertain. The CDR3 contains 14 residues. In germline, CDR1 is GTSNPN, CDR2 SVGIG (reference sequence). With 4 bases removed from V and 7 bases from J, the gap between germline ends came to 19 bases. CDR3 protein: CAWISGVPTFGYTF. The CDR3 nucleotides read TGTGCCTGGATTTCCGGGGTTCCAACATTTGGCTACACCTTC.

The V call is TRBV18, the J call TRBJ1-4, with TRBD1 matching over 8 bases. CDR3 length equals 14 residues. V trimming: 5 bases; J trimming: 8 bases; junction bases outside the gene matches: 7. Germline CDR1 reads KGHSH; CDR2 reads LQKENI. This chain's CDR3 is CASSGQGGIEKLFF. DNA of the CDR3: TGTGCCAGCTCAGGACAGGGCGGTATAGAAAAACTGTTTTTT.

The chain recombines TRBV30 with TRBJ1-5; D call uncertain. The CDR3 runs 13 residues. V gave up 4 bases and J gave up 2 bases, with 9 bases separating them. Per germline, CDR1 GTSNPN and CDR2 SVGIG (reference sequence). The CDR3 nucleotides are TGTGCCTGGAAGGGAGACGGCAATCAGCCCCAGCATTTT. As protein: CAWKGDGNQPQHF.

This sequence joins TRBV18 and TRBJ1-1, with D possibly TRBD1 on 6 matching bases. V was clipped by 5 bases and J by 4 bases, with 17 bases between them. The CDR3 covers 15 residues. CDR1 KGHSH and CDR2 LQKENI come from the germline V gene. The CDR3 sequence is CASSSRGHRGTEAFF. DNA of the CDR3: TGTGCCAGCTCATCGCGGGGGCACCGGGGCACTGAAGCTTTCTTT.

This clone was counted a single time. The rearrangement joins TRBV18 to TRBJ2-1, with 8 bases matching TRBD1. The V segment lost 0 bases and the J segment 0 bases; nucleotides outside the gene matches: 1. Germline assignment: CDR1 KGHSH and CDR2 LQKENI. This CDR3 spans 16 amino acids. CDR3 protein: CASSPPDRVSYNEQFF. As DNA, the CDR3 is TGTGCCAGCTCACCACCGGACAGGGTCTCCTACAATGAGCAGTTCTTC.

V is TRBV7-2 and J is TRBJ2-7, with 14 positions matching TRBD2. The CDR3 totals 16 residues. CDR1 SGHTA and CDR2 FQGNSA come from the germline V gene. Losses at the gene ends were 5 bases for V and 7 bases for J; bases not matched to a gene: 10. The CDR3 DNA reads as TGTGCCAGCAGCAGGACTAGCGGGGGGCTTCTACGAGAGCAGTACTTC. It specifies CASSRTSGGLLREQYF.

The V and J genes are TRBV5-1 and TRBJ1-1; TRBD1 agrees at 7 bases. This CDR3 is built from 14 residues. Looked up from germline, CDR1 is SGHRS and CDR2 is YFSETQ. Trimming cost V 7 bases and J 0 bases; bases outside gene matches: 6. The CDR3 DNA is TGCGCCAGCTCACTCACAGGGGTGAACACTGAAGCTTTCTTT. Protein product: CASSLTGVNTEAFF.

J is TRBJ2-1 and V is TRBV11-3, with D unclear. V was clipped by 3 bases and J by 5 bases, with 8 bases between them. This CDR3 is built from 13 residues. Looked up from germline, CDR1 is SGHNT and CDR2 is YENEEA. CDR3 sequence (DNA): TGTGCCAGCAGCTTCTCACTGAACAATGAGCAGTTCTTC. Translated: CASSFSLNNEQFF. Based on the CDR3 plus reference TRBV11-3 and TRBJ2-1, the full variable domain is EAGVVQSPRYKIIEKKQPVAFWCNPISGHNTLYWYLQNLGQGPELLIRYENEEAVDDSQLPKDRFSAERLKGVDSTLKIQPAELGDSAVYLCASSFSLNNEQFFGPGTRLTVL.

The chain recombines TRBV19 with TRBJ1-2, with TRBD1 as a possible D gene (6 bases). The germline V gene has CDR1 LNHDA and CDR2 SQIVND (reference sequence). The germline V and J ends were trimmed by 6 bases and 8 bases, with 16 bases remaining between them. This CDR3 comprises 13 residues. DNA of the CDR3: TGTGCCAGTAGCAAGGACAGCCTGGGGGGCTACACCTTC. It yields the protein CASSKDSLGGYTF.

The genes are TRBV2 and TRBJ1-5; possible D gene TRBD1, 6 bases. The V end was cut by 0 bases, the J end by 7 bases, with 16 bases between. There are 16 residues in the CDR3. In germline, CDR1 is SNHLY, CDR2 FYNNEI. In DNA form, the CDR3 reads TGTGCCAGCAGTGAAGCGCGGGGGGGCGAAGGCCAGCCCCAGCATTTT. Protein sequence: CASSEARGGEGQPQHF.

This clone has just one count. The chain combines TRBV19 with TRBJ1-1; 8 bases fit TRBD1. Losses at the gene ends were 9 bases for V and 4 bases for J; bases not matched to a gene: 7. This CDR3 is 13 amino acids long. CDR1 and CDR2 (germline): LNHDA, SQIVND (reference sequence). The CDR3 nucleotides are TGTGCCAGCATGACAGGGGCGGGCACTGAAGCTTTCTTT. This encodes CASMTGAGTEAFF.

The chain carries TRBV2 and TRBJ1-3; 7 bases are a match to TRBD1. Germline-derived CDR1 and CDR2 are SNHLY and FYNNEI. CDR3 length equals 16 residues. V lost 5 bases and J lost 0; bases outside the gene matches: 7. CDR3 sequence (DNA): TGTGCCAGCAGTTCGGGACAGATCTTCTCTGGAAACACCATATATTTT. Residues: CASSSGQIFSGNTIYF. The whole variable domain, filled in from reference TRBV2 and TRBJ1-3, reads EPEVTQTPSHQVTQMGQEVILRCVPISNHLYFYWYRQILGQKVEFLVSFYNNEISEKSEIFDDQFSVERPDGSNFTLKIRSTKLEDSAMYFCASSSGQIFSGNTIYFGEGSWLTVV.

The chain employs TRBV10-2 and TRBJ2-1; perhaps TRBD1 as D (6 bases). Germline assignment: CDR1 WSHSY and CDR2 SAAADI. This CDR3 is built from 16 residues. V dropped 0 bases and J dropped 11 bases, with 20 bases sitting between them. The CDR3, as DNA: TGCGCCAGCAGTGAGTCGGTAGAAGGGGGAAGAAGGAAGCAGTTCTTC. Encoded protein: CASSESVEGGRRKQFF.